These 30 T cell receptor beta chains came from one sample sequenced in a study of cytomegalovirus exposure and HLA in healthy donors. Generated by immunoSEQ multiplex PCR, the TCRdb table keeps only in-frame clones and is missing some. The sample has roughly 120,000 clones; 88% are singletons. The sample taken for sequencing was PBMCs. Source of these receptors: a woman between 18 and 29 years old in good health and CMV-seropositive.

The rearrangement joins TRBV5-6 to TRBJ1-1; D possibly corresponds to TRBD1 (5 bases). Deletions cut 4 bases from V and 0 bases from J, with 10 bases between. The CDR3 extends over 14 amino acids. Germline V CDR1 and CDR2: SGHDT, YYEEEE. This chain's CDR3 is CASSGRGVNTEAFF. The DNA of the CDR3 is TGTGCCAGCAGCGGGCGGGGGGTGAACACTGAAGCTTTCTTT.

This sequence joins TRBV6-6 and TRBJ1-2; unclear D gene. The CDR3 runs 12 residues. Germline V CDR1 and CDR2: MNHNY, SVGAGI (reference sequence). V was trimmed by 6 bases and J by 4 bases, leaving 9 bases between them. In nucleotides, the CDR3 is TGTGCCAGCAGACAGAATGGCTATGGCTACACCTTC. Amino acid sequence: CASRQNGYGYTF.

The CDR3 nucleotides read TGTGCCAGCAGCGTAGGTAATAGCGGGAGAACAGATACGCAGTATTTT. The encoded protein is CASSVGNSGRTDTQYF. The chain is built from TRBV9 and TRBJ2-3, with TRBD2 identical over 9 bases. With V trimmed by 0 bases and J by 3 bases, 5 bases remained unmatched. Looked up from germline, CDR1 is SGDLS and CDR2 is YYNGEE. The CDR3 contains 16 residues.

This chain joins TRBV7-8 and TRBJ1-5; a possible D gene is TRBD1 (5 bases). The CDR3 has 15 amino acids. Germline V gene data show CDR1 as SGHVS and CDR2 as FQNEAQ. Trimming took 0 bases from V and 4 from J, leaving 10 bases between them. CDR3 DNA sequence: TGTGCCAGCAGCTTAGCGGGGGGGGGAAATCAGCCCCAGCATTTT. It translates to CASSLAGGGNQPQHF.

This chain's CDR3 is CAWRLTGGGYNSPLHF. CDR3 bases: TGTGCCTGGAGGCTGACAGGGGGCGGATATAATTCACCCCTCCACTTT. The rearrangement joins TRBV30 to TRBJ1-6, with 10 bases fitting TRBD1. Germline CDR1 and CDR2: GTSNPN and SVGIG (reference sequence). J lost 4 bases, V lost 3 bases, and 6 bases had no gene match. The CDR3 totals 16 residues. Full variable domain (remainder filled in from reference TRBV30 and TRBJ1-6): SQTIHQWPATLVQPVGSPLSLECTVEGTSNPNLYWYRQAAGRGLQLLFYSVGIGQISSEVPQNLSASRPQDRQFILSSKKLLLSDSGFYLCAWRLTGGGYNSPLHFGNGTRLTVT.

The V call is TRBV28, the J call TRBJ2-5; 8 nucleotides match TRBD1. With 5 bases clipped from V and 3 bases from J, the junction kept 5 bases outside the gene matches. CDR3 size: 14 residues. Germline lookup yields CDR1 MDHEN and CDR2 SYDVKM. The CDR3 loop is CASSLDRGEETQYF. CDR3 nucleotides: TGTGCCAGCAGTCTTGACAGGGGAGAAGAGACCCAGTACTTC.

This clone came up a few times. The chain links TRBV5-4 to TRBJ1-2; D not resolved. This CDR3 spans 12 amino acids. In germline, CDR1 is SGHNT, CDR2 YYREEE (reference sequence). V was shortened by 3 bases and J by 8 bases, with 11 bases between the two germline ends. CDR3 amino acids: CASSWGVAGYTF. The CDR3 bases are TGTGCCAGCAGCTGGGGAGTCGCCGGCTACACCTTC.

The chain employs TRBV7-3 and TRBJ1-2, with 12 bases fitting TRBD1. Trimming cost V 5 bases and J 3 bases; bases outside gene matches: 4. CDR1 is SGHTA, CDR2 FQGTGA, per germline. This CDR3 spans 15 amino acids. The CDR3 DNA is TGTGCCAGCAGCCCGGGACAGGGGGCAGACTATGGCTACACCTTC. Amino acid sequence: CASSPGQGADYGYTF.

The chain recombines TRBV5-4 with TRBJ2-7, with TRBD1 matching over 8 bases. V shed 4 bases and J 7 bases; nucleotides not matched to a gene: 13. Germline V lookup: CDR1 SGHNT, CDR2 YYREEE (reference sequence). The CDR3 is 15 amino acids. CDR3 in DNA: TGTGCCAGCAGCCCCTTAGGGCAGGGGGCAGAGGAGCAGTACTTC. Its protein is CASSPLGQGAEEQYF.

The chain couples TRBV9 to TRBJ1-3, with D hard to call. Germline lookup yields CDR1 SGDLS and CDR2 YYNGEE. The V end lost 4 bases, the J end lost 7 bases, and 21 bases lay between the germline ends. This CDR3 is built from 16 residues. In nucleotides, the CDR3 is TGTGCCAGCAGCCAGACGATGGGAGTAGAGAAGAACACCATATATTTT. This sequence encodes CASSQTMGVEKNTIYF.

The chain carries TRBV6-1 and TRBJ2-1; D possibly corresponds to TRBD2 (5 bases). Germline CDR1 reads MNHNS; CDR2 reads SASEGT. The V end lost 5 bases, the J end lost 0 bases, and 8 bases lay between the germline ends. This CDR3 comprises 14 residues. The CDR3: CASSTEGSYNEQFF. The CDR3 DNA reads TGTGCCAGCAGTACCGAGGGCTCCTACAATGAGCAGTTCTTC.

The chain recombines TRBV13 with TRBJ2-7, with D maybe TRBD2 (6 bases). There are 14 residues in the CDR3. With 4 bases removed from V and 3 bases from J, the gap between germline ends came to 13 bases. Germline CDR1 reads PRHDT; CDR2 reads FYEKMQ (reference sequence). The chain's CDR3 is CASSYRLEGYEQYF. Here the CDR3 DNA reads TGTGCCAGCAGCTACCGACTAGAAGGCTACGAGCAGTACTTC.

CDR3 DNA sequence: TGCAGCGCCGTACAGGTCCCAGTTACCAATGAGCAGTTCTTC. It translates to CSAVQVPVTNEQFF. The rearrangement uses TRBV29-1 and TRBJ2-1; TRBD1 is a possible D gene (5 bases). The CDR3 consists of 14 residues. Trimming left V 7 bases short and J 6 bases short, with 19 bases between. CDR1 and CDR2 (germline): SQVTM, ANQGSEA.

The V gene is TRBV5-5, the J gene TRBJ2-1; D is perhaps TRBD2 (6 bases). Germline CDR1 and CDR2: SGHKS and YYEKEE (reference sequence). Between the trimmed V and J ends, which lost 4 bases and 10 bases, there was a span of 12 bases. The CDR3 covers 12 residues. The CDR3 is CASSRTTLEQFF. CDR3 nucleotides: TGTGCCAGCAGCCGGACTACCCTAGAGCAGTTCTTC.

Only one count was recorded for this clone. The chain employs TRBV2 and TRBJ1-5; D may be TRBD1 (5 bases). The ends were cut back, 8 bases at V and 1 base at J, with 9 bases in the middle. CDR3 length: 13 residues. The germline gives CDR1 SNHLY, CDR2 FYNNEI. The CDR3 loop is CASGGDSNQPQHF. The CDR3 nucleotides read TGTGCCAGCGGGGGGGACAGCAATCAGCCCCAGCATTTT.

The chain couples TRBV4-2 to TRBJ2-1; TRBD2 matches 10 bases. J was trimmed by 1 base and V by 3 bases; bases with no gene match: 18. The CDR3 sequence is 21 residues long. Germline V gene sequence: CDR1 LGHNA, CDR2 YNFKEQ. The CDR3 loop reads CASSHDRTASGRLSSYNEQFF. The CDR3 coding sequence is TGTGCCAGCAGCCACGATAGGACGGCTAGCGGGAGACTTAGTTCCTACAATGAGCAGTTCTTC.

The rearrangement joins TRBV27 to TRBJ2-1; 13 bases agree with TRBD2. The CDR3 sequence is 15 residues long. The germline gives CDR1 MNHEY, CDR2 SMNVEV (reference sequence). V was clipped by 8 bases and J by 9 bases; unmatched bases: 10. The chain's CDR3 is CASCGLAGVGGEQFF. In DNA, the CDR3 is TGTGCCAGCTGCGGACTAGCGGGAGTCGGGGGTGAGCAGTTCTTC.

The chain joins TRBV27 to TRBJ2-1, with no clear D. Germline lookup yields CDR1 MNHEY and CDR2 SMNVEV (reference sequence). CDR3 length: 14 amino acids. Trimming removed 5 bases from V and 4 bases from J, with 12 bases in between. Here the CDR3 reads CASSRPDSYNEQFF. The CDR3 DNA reads as TGTGCCAGCAGTCGTCCCGACTCTTACAATGAGCAGTTCTTC.

The rearrangement joins TRBV18 to TRBJ2-7, with 8 bases aligning to TRBD2. CDR1 and CDR2 from the germline V gene are KGHSH and LQKENI. J gave up 6 bases and V 3 bases, and 10 bases lay outside the gene matches. The CDR3 consists of 15 residues. As DNA, the CDR3 is TGTGCCAGCTCACCCGCCGGGGGGGAAGTCTCCGAGCAGTACTTC. Amino acid sequence: CASSPAGGEVSEQYF.

The DNA for the CDR3 is TGTGCCAGCAGCGCTAGCCGGGACAGGGGCAACTATGGCTACACCTTC. As protein: CASSASRDRGNYGYTF. The rearrangement joins TRBV9 to TRBJ1-2, with 10 bases fitting TRBD1. After removal of 3 bases from V and 2 bases from J, the junction contained 7 bases not matched to a gene. CDR1 SGDLS and CDR2 YYNGEE come from the germline V gene. CDR3 size: 16 residues. Complete variable domain (other parts from reference TRBV9 and TRBJ1-2): DSGVTQTPKHLITATGQRVTLRCSPRSGDLSVYWYQQSLDQGLQFLIQYYNGEERAKGNILERFSAQQFPDLHSELNLSSLELGDSALYFCASSASRDRGNYGYTFGSGTRLTVV.

The chain employs TRBV6-5 and TRBJ1-4; 7 positions match TRBD1. J lost 6 bases, V lost 6 bases, and 7 bases had no gene match. From germline, CDR1 is MNHEY and CDR2 SVGAGI. The CDR3 is made up of 14 amino acids. CDR3 in DNA: TGTGCCAGCAGGATGGACAGGAGGGATGAAAAACTGTTTTTT. It yields the protein CASRMDRRDEKLFF.

The rearrangement joins TRBV10-3 to TRBJ2-3, with 9 positions matching TRBD2. Germline CDR1 ENHRY, CDR2 SYGVKD. The V segment lost 10 bases and the J segment 2 bases; nucleotides outside the gene matches: 10. The CDR3 has 15 residues. Here the CDR3 DNA reads TGTGCCAGCTCCGTTGGCGGGGGGGACACAGATACGCAGTATTTT. As protein: CASSVGGGDTDTQYF.

The V call is TRBV18, the J call TRBJ1-5, with D perhaps matching TRBD1 (5 bases). The germline V and J ends were trimmed by 4 bases and 9 bases, with 10 bases remaining between them. The CDR3 has 12 residues. Germline V gene lookup returns CDR1 KGHSH and CDR2 LQKENI. As DNA, the CDR3 is TGTGCCAGCTCACTAGACCAGGGGCCCCAGCATTTT. It specifies CASSLDQGPQHF.

The chain recombines TRBV4-2 with TRBJ1-4; D is undetermined. Germline-derived CDR1 and CDR2 are LGHNA and YNFKEQ. Trimming took 1 base from V and 0 from J, leaving 6 bases between them. This CDR3 comprises 15 residues. The CDR3 sequence: CASSQAGATNEKLFF. The DNA of the CDR3 is TGTGCCAGCAGCCAAGCGGGAGCAACTAATGAAAAACTGTTTTTT.

This chain joins TRBV2 and TRBJ2-5; TRBD2 aligns across 7 bases. The length of the CDR3 is 16 residues. Germline CDR1 and CDR2: SNHLY and FYNNEI. With V trimmed by 4 bases and J by 1 base, 9 bases remained unmatched. This chain's CDR3 is CASSANPGTIQETQYF. The CDR3 coding sequence is TGTGCCAGCAGTGCCAACCCCGGGACTATCCAAGAGACCCAGTACTTC. Looking up the rest from reference TRBV2 and TRBJ2-5 gives the full variable domain: EPEVTQTPSHQVTQMGQEVILRCVPISNHLYFYWYRQILGQKVEFLVSFYNNEISEKSEIFDDQFSVERPDGSNFTLKIRSTKLEDSAMYFCASSANPGTIQETQYFGPGTRLLVL.

The rearrangement links TRBV9 to TRBJ1-6; D might be TRBD1 (6 bases). The germline gives CDR1 SGDLS, CDR2 YYNGEE. Trimming left V 3 bases short and J 9 bases short, with 13 bases between. CDR3 length: 14 amino acids. The CDR3 coding sequence is TGTGCCAGCAGCGGGACAGTTACGGGTTCACCCCTCCACTTT. Amino acids: CASSGTVTGSPLHF. Filled out from reference TRBV9 and TRBJ1-6, the complete variable domain reads DSGVTQTPKHLITATGQRVTLRCSPRSGDLSVYWYQQSLDQGLQFLIQYYNGEERAKGNILERFSAQQFPDLHSELNLSSLELGDSALYFCASSGTVTGSPLHFGNGTRLTVT.

The chain employs TRBV27 and TRBJ1-2, with D tentatively TRBD1 (5 bases). V gave up 6 bases and J gave up 2 bases, with 10 bases separating them. This CDR3 is built from 13 residues. The germline V gene has CDR1 MNHEY and CDR2 SMNVEV (reference sequence). CDR3 region: CASRETVNYGYTF. CDR3 DNA sequence: TGTGCCAGCAGAGAGACAGTGAACTATGGCTACACCTTC.

This clone came up once. The V call is TRBV11-2, the J call TRBJ2-1, with no clear D. Germline CDR1 is SGHAT and CDR2 is FQNNGV. The CDR3 spans 13 residues. The V and J ends lost 7 bases and 5 bases respectively, with 12 bases between them. CDR3 in DNA: TGTGCCAGCATGCGGCTAGAACACAATGAGCAGTTCTTC. Protein product: CASMRLEHNEQFF.

The chain links TRBV6-4 to TRBJ1-1, with 8 bases identical to TRBD1. The CDR3 contains 13 residues. Germline V gives CDR1 MRHNA, CDR2 SNTAGT. Trimming cost V 3 bases and J 4 bases; bases outside gene matches: 1. The CDR3 coding sequence is TGTGCCAGCAGTGAAGGACAGGGCACTGAAGCTTTCTTT. It encodes CASSEGQGTEAFF.

This chain uses TRBV2 with TRBJ2-7, with 8 bases identical to TRBD2. Germline trimming cut 8 bases from V and 4 bases from J; bases unmatched to any gene: 10. The CDR3 length is 14 residues. Germline loops: CDR1 SNHLY, CDR2 FYNNEI. The CDR3 DNA reads as TGTGCCAGCTGGAAGGTGGTAGCGGGGTACGAGCAGTACTTC. It specifies CASWKVVAGYEQYF.